The entry below gives a single T cell receptor beta chain sequence along with its context. Germline-derived CDR1 and CDR2 are SGHTA and FQGNSA. Trimming cost V 1 base and J 14 bases, with 21 bases left between them. The CDR3 is 15 residues long. This sample is drawn from a study of beta chain features in type 1 diabetes. Expressed TCRB transcripts were sequenced because the isolated RNA had all been reverse transcribed beforehand. Measured with immunoSEQ multiplex PCR; TCRdb has only the in-frame clones, and not every one. The data contain fewer than 550,000 clones, approximately 10% of them seen just once; the ten biggest clones take up 0.04% to 0.05%.

The sequenced sample consisted of naive CD4+ T cells from blood. This sequence was found in a young woman in good health. This sequence joins TRBV7-2 and TRBJ2-1; D is possibly TRBD1 (7 bases). The CDR3 coding sequence is TGTGCCAGCAGCTTAGTCGCCGGGACAGCCCAGCGGGAGTTCTTC. As protein: CASSLVAGTAQREFF.